This is a list of T cell receptor beta chains from one sample in a study of blood T cell repertoires in COVID-19. Clones were sequenced by immunoSEQ multiplex PCR, and TCRdb holds only the in-frame ones, with some missing. Found here are about 150,000 clones, roughly 80% of them singletons; the top ten hold more than 5.5%. Material: PBMCs or T cells enriched from blood (not recorded which). All receptors come from a man aged 45-65 years who had recovered from COVID-19. The CDR3 runs from the conserved cysteine through the conserved F or W. Fields, in order: CDR3 DNA, CDR3 protein, J gene, clone size, D gene, V gene. D genes are given only for firm matches. Part of the rows lack a size; the others show once, few, many or a class for expanded clones.

CDR3 DNA: TGTGCCAGCAGTTATCGCGGGACTCTCTACTCTGGGGCCAACGTCCTGACTTTC
CDR3 protein: CASSYRGTLYSGANVLTF
J gene: TRBJ2-6
clone size: few
D gene: NA
V gene: TRBV6-2/TRBV6-3

CDR3 DNA: TGTGCCAGCAGCTTAATGGGACAGACCTACGAGCAGTACTTC
CDR3 protein: CASSLMGQTYEQYF
J gene: TRBJ2-7
clone size: NA
D gene: TRBD1
V gene: TRBV7-9

CDR3 DNA: TGTGCCAGCAGCTTAGTAGCAGGGAACCAAGAGACCCAGTACTTC
CDR3 protein: CASSLVAGNQETQYF
J gene: TRBJ2-5
clone size: NA
D gene: NA
V gene: TRBV7-9

CDR3 DNA: TGTGCCAGCAGTCCTACTAGCGGGGACTCAGATACGCAGTATTTT
CDR3 protein: CASSPTSGDSDTQYF
J gene: TRBJ2-3
clone size: NA
D gene: TRBD2
V gene: TRBV6-4

CDR3 DNA: TGTGCCAGCAGGACCGGGACAGGTAACTACAATGAGCAGTTCTTC
CDR3 protein: CASRTGTGNYNEQFF
J gene: TRBJ2-1
clone size: NA
D gene: TRBD1
V gene: TRBV11-3

CDR3 DNA: TGTGCCAGCAGCACCGTGACAGCGTCAGGAAACACCATATATTTT
CDR3 protein: CASSTVTASGNTIYF
J gene: TRBJ1-3
clone size: NA
D gene: NA
V gene: TRBV14

CDR3 DNA: TGTGCCAGCAGCCCCGACAGTCCCTACGAGCAGTACTTC
CDR3 protein: CASSPDSPYEQYF
J gene: TRBJ2-7
clone size: NA
D gene: NA
V gene: TRBV7-9

CDR3 DNA: TGTGCCAGCAGCGCGGGACGGAGGGATCAGCCCCAGCATTTT
CDR3 protein: CASSAGRRDQPQHF
J gene: TRBJ1-5
clone size: NA
D gene: NA
V gene: TRBV5-8

CDR3 DNA: TGTGCCAGCAGTATTCGGACAGGGGGGGAAGCCCAGTTCTTC
CDR3 protein: CASSIRTGGEAQFF
J gene: TRBJ2-1
clone size: NA
D gene: TRBD1
V gene: TRBV6-5

CDR3 DNA: TGTGCCAGCAGCTTAGTTGACAGGACTACAGATACGCAGTATTTT
CDR3 protein: CASSLVDRTTDTQYF
J gene: TRBJ2-3
clone size: NA
D gene: NA
V gene: TRBV7-2

CDR3 DNA: TGTGCCAGCAGCCCCAGGGTTAATTCACCCCTCCACTTT
CDR3 protein: CASSPRVNSPLHF
J gene: TRBJ1-6
clone size: NA
D gene: NA
V gene: TRBV7-2

CDR3 DNA: TGTGCCAGCAGTTTATCGGGGGGGTGGGTGAATTCACCCCTCCACTTT
CDR3 protein: CASSLSGGWVNSPLHF
J gene: TRBJ1-6
clone size: NA
D gene: NA
V gene: TRBV27

CDR3 DNA: TGTGCCTGGAGGGGCAGGGACAGGAACTTGTATGGCTACACCTTC
CDR3 protein: CAWRGRDRNLYGYTF
J gene: TRBJ1-2
clone size: NA
D gene: TRBD1
V gene: TRBV30

CDR3 DNA: TGTGCCAGCAGCACTAGCGGGGGGGCCTCCTACAATGAGCAGTTCTTC
CDR3 protein: CASSTSGGASYNEQFF
J gene: TRBJ2-1
clone size: NA
D gene: TRBD2
V gene: TRBV7-2

CDR3 DNA: TGTGCCAGCAGTTTATACACCGGGTGGGAGCTGTTTTTT
CDR3 protein: CASSLYTGWELFF
J gene: TRBJ2-2
clone size: NA
D gene: NA
V gene: TRBV27

CDR3 DNA: TGTGCCAGCAGCCTCGGCACCGGGGAGCTGTTTTTT
CDR3 protein: CASSLGTGELFF
J gene: TRBJ2-2
clone size: few
D gene: NA
V gene: TRBV7-6

CDR3 DNA: TGCGCCAGCAGCCGTTCCGGGGGGGCCGGGGCCAACGTCCTGACTTTC
CDR3 protein: CASSRSGGAGANVLTF
J gene: TRBJ2-6
clone size: NA
D gene: TRBD2
V gene: TRBV4-3

CDR3 DNA: TGTGCCAGCAGCCCCCTCCCGCCAGGGGCGGGTCAGCCCCAGCATTTT
CDR3 protein: CASSPLPPGAGQPQHF
J gene: TRBJ1-5
clone size: NA
D gene: NA
V gene: TRBV2

CDR3 DNA: TGCGCCAGCAGCCAAGGGGACAGGGCCTATGGCTACACCTTC
CDR3 protein: CASSQGDRAYGYTF
J gene: TRBJ1-2
clone size: NA
D gene: TRBD1
V gene: TRBV4-3

CDR3 DNA: TGTGCCAGCAGTACACTCTTACAGGGGCGAGGTGAAAAACTGTTTTTT
CDR3 protein: CASSTLLQGRGEKLFF
J gene: TRBJ1-4
clone size: NA
D gene: TRBD1
V gene: TRBV25-1

CDR3 DNA: TGCGCCAGCAGCCAAGCGGGGGGCCGCTCCTACGAGCAGTACTTC
CDR3 protein: CASSQAGGRSYEQYF
J gene: TRBJ2-7
clone size: NA
D gene: NA
V gene: TRBV4-1

CDR3 DNA: TGTGCCAGCAGCGAAGTGACAGCCTATGGCTACACCTTC
CDR3 protein: CASSEVTAYGYTF
J gene: TRBJ1-2
clone size: NA
D gene: NA
V gene: TRBV2

CDR3 DNA: TGTGCCAGCTCAATACACGGGTCCTACGAGCAGTACTTC
CDR3 protein: CASSIHGSYEQYF
J gene: TRBJ2-7
clone size: NA
D gene: NA
V gene: TRBV12-3/TRBV12-4

CDR3 DNA: TGCGCCAGCAGCCAAGATACCGGGACTAGCGGACAAGAGACCCAGTACTTC
CDR3 protein: CASSQDTGTSGQETQYF
J gene: TRBJ2-5
clone size: NA
D gene: TRBD2
V gene: TRBV4-3

CDR3 DNA: TGTGCCAGCAGCTTAGTGGCTGTGAACACTGAAGCTTTCTTT
CDR3 protein: CASSLVAVNTEAFF
J gene: TRBJ1-1
clone size: once
D gene: NA
V gene: TRBV7-2

CDR3 DNA: TGTGCCAGCCAATACGACTGGAACACTGAAGCTTTCTTT
CDR3 protein: CASQYDWNTEAFF
J gene: TRBJ1-1
clone size: NA
D gene: NA
V gene: TRBV6-6

CDR3 DNA: TGCGCCAGCAGCGTTACAGATTCCACAGATACGCAGTATTTT
CDR3 protein: CASSVTDSTDTQYF
J gene: TRBJ2-3
clone size: NA
D gene: NA
V gene: TRBV5-1

CDR3 DNA: TGTGCCAGCAGCCCTATAGGGGCCAGGGAGCAGTACTTC
CDR3 protein: CASSPIGAREQYF
J gene: TRBJ2-7
clone size: NA
D gene: NA
V gene: TRBV7-2

CDR3 DNA: TGCGCCAGCAGCCGGGGACAGGTAGCAACTAATGAAAAACTGTTTTTT
CDR3 protein: CASSRGQVATNEKLFF
J gene: TRBJ1-4
clone size: few
D gene: TRBD1
V gene: TRBV5-1

CDR3 DNA: TGTGCCAGCAGCCAAGATGGCAGGGGGAAACCAAGCTACGAGCAGTACTTC
CDR3 protein: CASSQDGRGKPSYEQYF
J gene: TRBJ2-7
clone size: NA
D gene: TRBD1
V gene: TRBV3-1/TRBV3-2

CDR3 DNA: TGTGCCAGCAGTTTACTGACAGGGGGGGGAGCTTTCTTT
CDR3 protein: CASSLLTGGGAFF
J gene: TRBJ1-1
clone size: NA
D gene: TRBD1
V gene: TRBV27

CDR3 DNA: TGTGCCAGCAGCCCTGGACAGTACAATGAGCAGTTCTTC
CDR3 protein: CASSPGQYNEQFF
J gene: TRBJ2-1
clone size: NA
D gene: NA
V gene: TRBV3-1/TRBV3-2

CDR3 DNA: TGTGCCAGCAGTCGCGAGACTAGCCTAAACATTCAGTACTTC
CDR3 protein: CASSRETSLNIQYF
J gene: TRBJ2-4
clone size: once
D gene: TRBD2
V gene: TRBV9

CDR3 DNA: TGTGCCAGCAGACAGGGGGAAAATTCACCCCTCCACTTT
CDR3 protein: CASRQGENSPLHF
J gene: TRBJ1-6
clone size: once
D gene: TRBD1
V gene: TRBV19

CDR3 DNA: TGCAGTGCTTTCAGCGGGGGTGGCTACACCTTC
CDR3 protein: CSAFSGGGYTF
J gene: TRBJ1-2
clone size: NA
D gene: NA
V gene: TRBV20-1

CDR3 DNA: TGTGCCAGCAGTGACCACAGCTCCTATAATTCACCCCTCCACTTT
CDR3 protein: CASSDHSSYNSPLHF
J gene: TRBJ1-6
clone size: NA
D gene: NA
V gene: TRBV25-1

CDR3 DNA: TGTGCCAGTACACCGACTAGCGGGGGCAAACCCTACAATGAGCAGTTCTTC
CDR3 protein: CASTPTSGGKPYNEQFF
J gene: TRBJ2-1
clone size: NA
D gene: TRBD2
V gene: TRBV19

CDR3 DNA: TGCGCCAGCAGCCAGGAAAACAGGGTGGGTAATTCACCCCTCCACTTT
CDR3 protein: CASSQENRVGNSPLHF
J gene: TRBJ1-6
clone size: NA
D gene: NA
V gene: TRBV4-1

CDR3 DNA: TGTGCCAGCAGTTACTCCGGACAGTCCAACACTGAAGCTTTCTTT
CDR3 protein: CASSYSGQSNTEAFF
J gene: TRBJ1-1
clone size: NA
D gene: NA
V gene: TRBV6-2/TRBV6-3

CDR3 DNA: TGTGCCAGCAGCTTGAGGACAGGGCCGTATGGCTACACCTTC
CDR3 protein: CASSLRTGPYGYTF
J gene: TRBJ1-2
clone size: NA
D gene: TRBD1
V gene: TRBV5-4

CDR3 DNA: TGTGCCAGCTCACCCTTGACTAGCACCGGGGAGCTGTTTTTT
CDR3 protein: CASSPLTSTGELFF
J gene: TRBJ2-2
clone size: NA
D gene: NA
V gene: TRBV18